This TCR beta chain was observed in a study of cytomegalovirus exposure and HLA in healthy donors. On this clone itself: What it binds is not known.

Germline V gene data show CDR1 as SGHTA and CDR2 as FQGNSA. With V trimmed by 3 bases and J by 2 bases, 12 bases remained unmatched. The CDR3 is 19 amino acids. The study ran its PCR with 60 Vbeta and 13 Jbeta primers. Only in-frame clones appear in the TCRdb table, and some are missing; sequencing was by immunoSEQ multiplex PCR. The data contain about 80,000 clones, 75% to 85% of them singletons. Whole-study findings and limits: The authors listed roughly 150 TCR beta chains as cytomegalovirus-associated.

Input material: PBMCs. This sequence joins TRBV7-2 and TRBJ2-3, with TRBD2 matching over 12 bases. The clonotype comes from a man aged 50-60 years in good health and CMV-seropositive. The chain's CDR3 is CASSFRSSGRGIPTDTQYF. The CDR3 region has the DNA TGTGCCAGCAGCTTTCGTTCTAGCGGGAGGGGAATCCCCACAGATACGCAGTATTTT.